These 30 T cell receptor beta chains were all obtained from the same sample, sequenced in a study of technical replicates of blood from four donors. This table comes from immunoSEQ multiplex PCR, and its TCRdb copy is limited to in-frame clones, with some not included. Counted here are 66,000 or so clones, roughly 90% occurring once; the ten biggest clones make up roughly 4.6%. The sample consisted of PBMCs. These receptors were taken from a human donor in good health. Some clones in this sample may be carry-over from other donors' samples.

This clone showed up just once. CDR3 sequence reads: CASSQESGRNNEQFF. The CDR3 coding sequence is TGCGCCAGCAGCCAAGAGAGCGGGAGGAACAATGAGCAGTTCTTC. The chain links TRBV4-3 to TRBJ2-1; TRBD2 aligns across 9 bases. Trimming removed 0 bases from V and 5 bases from J; junction bases left unmatched: 2. Germline V gene sequence: CDR1 LGHNA, CDR2 YSLEER. The CDR3 covers 15 residues.

This clone was seen only once. The chain has TRBV19 and TRBJ2-5; tentatively, D is TRBD2 (6 bases). Germline CDR1 and CDR2: LNHDA and SQIVND (reference sequence). The CDR3 runs to 13 residues. Trimming shortened V by 6 bases and J by 5 bases, and 13 bases separated the two germline ends. CDR3: CASSPTRGETQYF. In DNA, the CDR3 is TGTGCCAGTAGCCCCACTCGGGGGGAGACCCAGTACTTC. Full variable domain (outside the CDR3, taken from reference TRBV19 and TRBJ2-5): DGGITQSPKYLFRKEGQNVTLSCEQNLNHDAMYWYRQDPGQGLRLIYYSQIVNDFQKGDIAEGYSVSREKKESFPLTVTSAQKNPTAFYLCASSPTRGETQYFGPGTRLLVL.

The rearrangement joins TRBV7-2 to TRBJ2-7, with 7 bases that match TRBD1. The ends lost 1 base at V and 2 bases at J; junction bases unmatched: 5. Looked up from germline, CDR1 is SGHTA and CDR2 is FQGNSA. The CDR3 extends over 15 amino acids. CDR3 sequence (DNA): TGTGCCAGCAGCTTAGAGGGGGCGGCCCCCTACGAGCAGTACTTC. Its protein product is CASSLEGAAPYEQYF.

The genes are TRBV2 and TRBJ2-3; possibly TRBD2 for D (6 bases). V lost 7 bases and J lost 1, with 24 bases in between. Germline V gene lookup returns CDR1 SNHLY and CDR2 FYNNEI. CDR3 length: 18 residues. The CDR3 loop is CASISPVLWGRRTDTQYF. The CDR3 coding sequence is TGTGCCAGCATCTCGCCGGTTTTGTGGGGGAGGCGCACAGATACGCAGTATTTT.

The V call is TRBV19, the J call TRBJ2-1, with a tentative D call TRBD2 (6 bases). With 5 bases removed from V and 6 bases from J, the gap between germline ends came to 11 bases. Looked up from germline, CDR1 is LNHDA and CDR2 is SQIVND (reference sequence). The length of the CDR3 is 13 residues. The CDR3 here is CASSWQGGNEQFF. The DNA of the CDR3 is TGTGCCAGTAGTTGGCAGGGAGGCAATGAGCAGTTCTTC.

A single count supports this clone. The chain recombines TRBV2 with TRBJ2-2; TRBD1 agrees at 8 bases. The CDR3 sequence is 15 residues long. CDR1 is SNHLY, CDR2 FYNNEI, per germline. The V segment lost 4 bases and the J segment 5 bases; nucleotides outside the gene matches: 6. This CDR3 reads CASSGRQGATGELFF. CDR3 nucleotides: TGTGCCAGCAGTGGGCGGCAGGGGGCAACCGGGGAGCTGTTTTTT.

The V and J genes are TRBV5-1 and TRBJ2-1, with a weak D call TRBD1 (6 bases). Trimming removed 5 bases from V and 0 bases from J, with 15 bases in between. CDR1 is SGHRS and CDR2 is YFSETQ in the germline V gene. The CDR3 length is 16 residues. The CDR3 DNA sequence: TGCGCCAGCAGTTGGGGGCTGATAAGCTCCTACAATGAGCAGTTCTTC. It encodes CASSWGLISSYNEQFF.

The V and J genes are TRBV5-1 and TRBJ2-7; 9 bases agree with TRBD1. The CDR3 is made up of 15 amino acids. V was pared by 3 bases and J by 6 bases, with 10 bases of the junction left unmatched. Germline assignment: CDR1 SGHRS and CDR2 YFSETQ. The CDR3 here is CASSWARTGVLEQYF. The DNA for the CDR3 is TGCGCCAGCAGCTGGGCGCGGACAGGGGTTCTCGAGCAGTACTTC.

The CDR3 sequence is CASSLRGDNEQFF. The CDR3 nucleotides are TGTGCCAGCAGCTTAAGGGGGGACAATGAGCAGTTCTTC. This rearrangement joins TRBV7-3 to TRBJ2-1; tentative D call: TRBD2 (6 bases). Germline-derived CDR1 and CDR2 are SGHTA and FQGTGA. The CDR3 is 13 amino acids. With 1 base removed from V and 5 bases from J, the gap between germline ends came to 6 bases.

The V and J genes are TRBV7-2 and TRBJ2-7; 7 nucleotides match TRBD2. CDR1 SGHTA and CDR2 FQGNSA come from the germline V gene. V lost 1 base, J lost 6 bases, and 6 bases stayed unmatched. The CDR3 length is 14 residues. CDR3 nucleotides: TGTGCCAGCAGCTTAGGCGGGAGCGCCACCGAGCAGTACTTC. This sequence encodes CASSLGGSATEQYF.

This chain joins TRBV6-1 and TRBJ2-1, with 8 positions matching TRBD2. Germline V gives CDR1 MNHNS, CDR2 SASEGT. This CDR3 has 14 amino acids. In DNA, the CDR3 is TGTGCTGCGGGAGGACAGCGATCAAACAATGAGCAGTTCTTC. Its protein is CAAGGQRSNNEQFF.

The V call is TRBV10-3, the J call TRBJ2-1; 9 nucleotides line up with TRBD1. The V segment lost 11 bases and the J segment 5 bases; nucleotides outside the gene matches: 7. CDR3 length equals 13 residues. Germline assignment: CDR1 ENHRY and CDR2 SYGVKD. In DNA form, the CDR3 reads TGTGCCCACAATGGGGACAGGGACAATGAGCAGTTCTTC. This translates into CAHNGDRDNEQFF.

This clone appeared a few times. The sample carries other DNA sequences with the same CDR3. V and J are TRBV30 and TRBJ1-2, with 7 positions matching TRBD1. CDR3 length: 12 residues. The V segment lost 0 bases and the J segment 7 bases; nucleotides outside the gene matches: 2. CDR1 is GTSNPN, CDR2 SVGIG, per germline (reference sequence). The chain's CDR3 is CAWSVTGAGYTF. The CDR3 DNA sequence: TGTGCCTGGAGTGTAACAGGGGCTGGCTACACCTTC.

The chain couples TRBV5-8 to TRBJ2-3; TRBD2 aligns across 11 bases. Losses at the gene ends were 4 bases for V and 4 bases for J; bases not matched to a gene: 8. Germline lookup yields CDR1 SGHTS and CDR2 YDEGEE. This CDR3 spans 16 amino acids. DNA of the CDR3: TGTGCCAGCAGCCTTAGCGGGAGGGCCGGGTCAGATACGCAGTATTTT. It yields the protein CASSLSGRAGSDTQYF.

This rearrangement joins TRBV30 to TRBJ2-2; weak D call: TRBD2 (5 bases). V shed 0 bases and J shed 7 bases, with 12 bases lying between them. This CDR3 is built from 14 residues. The germline V gene encodes CDR1 GTSNPN and CDR2 SVGIG (reference sequence). The CDR3 DNA reads TGTGCCTGGAGTGTACTCGTCGGGAACGGGGAGCTGTTTTTT. Protein: CAWSVLVGNGELFF. The full variable domain, in which reference TRBV30 and TRBJ2-2 provide the parts outside the CDR3, is SQTIHQWPATLVQPVGSPLSLECTVEGTSNPNLYWYRQAAGRGLQLLFYSVGIGQISSEVPQNLSASRPQDRQFILSSKKLLLSDSGFYLCAWSVLVGNGELFFGEGSRLTVL.

J is TRBJ2-7 and V is TRBV23-1; perhaps TRBD2 as D (6 bases). TRBV23-1 is designated an ORF whose function remains uncertain. V shed 0 bases and J shed 0 bases, with 9 bases lying between them. The CDR3 contains 15 residues. CDR3 region: CASSQSYGGSYEQYF. The CDR3 DNA reads as TGCGCCAGCAGTCAATCGTACGGGGGCTCCTACGAGCAGTACTTC.

This chain uses TRBV19 with TRBJ2-4; D not resolved. Trimming removed 9 bases at V and 8 bases at J, with 8 bases between. CDR1 is LNHDA, CDR2 SQIVND, per germline (reference sequence). The CDR3 runs to 10 residues. CDR3 DNA sequence: TGTGCCAGCGGTCGGGACATTCAGTACTTC. Residues: CASGRDIQYF.

This chain uses TRBV7-3 with TRBJ2-3; D perhaps matches TRBD2 (6 bases). Germline V gene lookup returns CDR1 SGHTA and CDR2 FQGTGA. Trimming removed 3 bases at V and 6 bases at J, with 10 bases between. The CDR3 covers 13 residues. The CDR3: CASSFTGGDTQYF. As DNA, the CDR3 is TGTGCCAGCAGCTTCACTGGGGGGGATACGCAGTATTTT.

J is TRBJ2-1 and V is TRBV7-8, with D possibly TRBD2 on 7 matching bases. The V end lost 2 bases, the J end lost 4 bases, and 21 bases lay between the germline ends. Germline loops: CDR1 SGHVS, CDR2 FQNEAQ. This CDR3 spans 18 amino acids. The DNA for the CDR3 is TGTGCCAGCAGCTTAAATTCCGGAAGGGGGGGCGGTTACAATGAGCAGTTCTTC. This codes for CASSLNSGRGGGYNEQFF. Using reference TRBV7-8 and TRBJ2-1 for the parts outside the CDR3, the full variable domain is GAGVSQSPRYKVAKRGQDVALRCDPISGHVSLFWYQQALGQGPEFLTYFQNEAQLDKSGLPSDRFFAERPEGSVSTLKIQRTQQEDSAVYLCASSLNSGRGGGYNEQFFGPGTRLTVL.

The chain links TRBV5-6 to TRBJ1-2; D is uncertain. The CDR3 is 12 amino acids. The germline V and J ends were trimmed by 2 bases and 4 bases, with 6 bases remaining between them. Looked up from germline, CDR1 is SGHDT and CDR2 is YYEEEE. The CDR3 sequence is CASSFSSYGYTF. The CDR3, as DNA: TGTGCCAGCAGCTTTTCGTCCTATGGCTACACCTTC.

The chain carries TRBV7-9 and TRBJ1-5, with D perhaps matching TRBD1 (5 bases). The CDR3 runs 15 residues. CDR1 is SEHNR, CDR2 FQNEAQ, per germline (reference sequence). With 5 bases removed from V and 7 bases from J, the gap between germline ends came to 18 bases. CDR3 nucleotides: TGTGCCAGCAGCCCCACGGGGGTGCATATCCAGCCCCAGCATTTT. Translated, it gives CASSPTGVHIQPQHF.

The chain combines TRBV4-3 with TRBJ2-3; a weak D match, TRBD2 (5 bases). The V end lost 4 bases, the J end lost 4 bases, and 18 bases lay between the germline ends. The CDR3 loop spans 16 amino acids. Germline V gene data show CDR1 as LGHNA and CDR2 as YSLEER. Here the CDR3 DNA reads TGCGCCAGCAGCCCGCAGCCGGGGATGCGTGCAGATACGCAGTATTTT. This translates into CASSPQPGMRADTQYF.

The genes are TRBV9 and TRBJ1-2; TRBD1 aligns across 9 bases. The CDR3 loop spans 14 amino acids. The germline gives CDR1 SGDLS, CDR2 YYNGEE. The V gene end was trimmed by 3 bases and the J gene end by 2 bases; junction bases not matched to a gene: 2. The CDR3 DNA reads as TGTGCCAGCAGCGCGGGACAGGGAAACTATGGCTACACCTTC. Translation gives CASSAGQGNYGYTF.

The chain has TRBV7-9 and TRBJ1-4, with 8 positions matching TRBD1. The V segment lost 4 bases and the J segment 7 bases; nucleotides outside the gene matches: 5. Germline values: CDR1 SEHNR, CDR2 FQNEAQ (reference sequence). CDR3 size: 14 residues. CDR3 DNA: TGTGCCAGCAGCTCCACAGGGGGGGGTGAAAAACTGTTTTTT. Translated: CASSSTGGGEKLFF.

J is TRBJ2-1 and V is TRBV29-1; no definite D call. This CDR3 is built from 11 residues. V dropped 5 bases and J dropped 6 bases, with 8 bases sitting between them. Germline-derived CDR1 and CDR2 are SQVTM and ANQGSEA. The CDR3 DNA is TGCAGCGTTCCAGCGTTCAATGAGCAGTTCTTC. Its protein is CSVPAFNEQFF.

This clone has more than one count but fewer than ten. V gene TRBV27 combines with J gene TRBJ1-1; no clear D. Trimming left V 1 base short and J 2 bases short, with 5 bases between. The CDR3 runs 13 residues. CDR1 and CDR2 (germline): MNHEY, SMNVEV (reference sequence). The chain's CDR3 is CASSLLVNTEAFF. CDR3 sequence (DNA): TGTGCCAGCAGTTTATTAGTCAACACTGAAGCTTTCTTT.

The rearrangement uses TRBV19 and TRBJ1-1; D gene uncertain. The germline gives CDR1 LNHDA, CDR2 SQIVND (reference sequence). This CDR3 spans 16 amino acids. V was shortened by 4 bases and J by 3 bases, with 18 bases between the two germline ends. The CDR3 loop is CASSTERGSWHTEAFF. In nucleotides, the CDR3 is TGTGCCAGTAGTACCGAACGAGGGTCCTGGCACACTGAAGCTTTCTTT.

The chain combines TRBV5-4 with TRBJ2-7, with TRBD2 as a possible D gene (6 bases). Trimming pared 4 bases from V and 5 bases from J, leaving 16 bases between. Germline CDR1 is SGHNT and CDR2 is YYREEE (reference sequence). The CDR3 length is 14 residues. CDR3 amino acids: CASSHGGRVHEQYF. In DNA, the CDR3 is TGTGCCAGCAGCCATGGGGGGAGAGTGCACGAGCAGTACTTC.

The rearrangement links TRBV6-6 to TRBJ2-3; 15 nucleotides match TRBD2. Trimming cost V 6 bases and J 6 bases; bases outside gene matches: 7. Germline V gene data show CDR1 as MNHNY and CDR2 as SVGAGI (reference sequence). The CDR3 sequence is 16 residues long. In nucleotides, the CDR3 is TGTGCCAGCAGCCTCGGACTAGCGGGGGGGCAGGATACGCAGTATTTT. It yields the protein CASSLGLAGGQDTQYF.

The V gene is TRBV7-9, the J gene TRBJ2-1; 8 bases fit TRBD2. Germline CDR1 is SEHNR and CDR2 is FQNEAQ (reference sequence). The CDR3 spans 16 residues. After removal of 6 bases from V and 5 bases from J, the junction contained 12 bases not matched to a gene. The CDR3 sequence is CASSLLLGAGDNEQFF. For the CDR3, the DNA is TGTGCCAGCAGTCTCCTGTTGGGAGCGGGAGACAATGAGCAGTTCTTC.